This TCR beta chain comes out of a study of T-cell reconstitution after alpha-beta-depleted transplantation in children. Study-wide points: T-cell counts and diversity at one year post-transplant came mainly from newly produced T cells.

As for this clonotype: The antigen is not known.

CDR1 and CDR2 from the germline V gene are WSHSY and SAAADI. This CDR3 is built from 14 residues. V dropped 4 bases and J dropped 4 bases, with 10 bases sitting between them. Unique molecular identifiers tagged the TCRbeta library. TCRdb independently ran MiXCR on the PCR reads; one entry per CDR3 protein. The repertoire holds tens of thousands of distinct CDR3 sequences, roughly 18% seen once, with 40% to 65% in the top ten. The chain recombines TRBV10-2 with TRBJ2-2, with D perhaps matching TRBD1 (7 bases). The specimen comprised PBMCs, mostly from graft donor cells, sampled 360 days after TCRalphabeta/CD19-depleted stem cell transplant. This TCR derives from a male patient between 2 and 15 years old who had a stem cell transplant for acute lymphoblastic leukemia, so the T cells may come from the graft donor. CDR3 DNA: TGCGCCAGCAGTGCCCAGGGGGGCACCGGGGAGCTGTTTTTT. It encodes CASSAQGGTGELFF.